This TCR beta chain was sequenced in a study of T-cell reconstitution after alpha-beta-depleted transplantation in children. V was pared by 3 bases and J by 4 bases, with 15 bases of the junction left unmatched. Per the germline V gene, CDR1 is MGHDK and CDR2 is SYGVNS. The CDR3 length is 18 residues. Unique molecular identifiers were used to barcode this TCRbeta library. TCRdb processed the PCR reads anew with MiXCR; each CDR3 protein has one entry. In the table there are approximately 430,000 distinct CDR3 sequences, around 16% of which are singletons. The sample consisted of PBMCs, mostly from graft donor cells, taken 360 days after TCRalphabeta/CD19-depleted stem cell transplant. The genes are TRBV25-1 and TRBJ2-1; 7 bases line up with TRBD1. The TCR sequence derives from a boy under three years old who had a stem cell transplant for Wiskott-Aldrich syndrome, so the T cells may come from the graft donor. In nucleotides, the CDR3 is TGTGCCAGCAGTGAGTTAGGGGTAGGGGGCGTCGGTTACAATGAGCAGTTCTTC. Translated, it gives CASSELGVGGVGYNEQFF.